This T cell receptor (beta chain) stems from a study of T cells after yellow fever vaccination. Study-wide background: SMART-Seq v4 Ultra Low Input prepared the low-cell-number fractions.

This clonotype was detected many times. Study-wide points: A small share of clonotypes appeared in both CD4 and CD8 compartments. Most primary-vaccination clones recurred post-booster (around 95% CD4, 88% CD8).

TCR cDNA was made by 5'RACE template switching, adding a universal primer site and UMIs. TCRdb fed the 5' RACE reads into MiXCR, producing one record per CDR3 protein. In the table there are approximately 85,000 distinct CDR3 sequences, about an eighth of which are singletons. The sequence was collected from a man between 18 and 35 years old who received the YFV17D yellow fever vaccine. The material sequenced was CD8+ T cells not binding an NS4B(214-222) dextramer, sorted from PBMCs, taken about 21 days after the first yellow fever vaccination.

CDR3 DNA sequence: TGCGCCAGCAGCCCCAGCGGGGGGTACTACGAGCAGTACTTC. Protein product: CASSPSGGYYEQYF. This sequence joins TRBV4-3 and TRBJ2-7; TRBD2 agrees at 9 bases. J lost 3 bases, V lost 4 bases, and 4 bases had no gene match. The V gene's germline CDR1 is LGHNA and CDR2 YSLEER. This CDR3 comprises 14 residues.